This T cell receptor beta chain was documented in a study of blood T cell repertoires in COVID-19. The wider study: Acute and convalescent COVID-19 samples came from the United States, Italy and Spain.

The CDR3 covers 17 residues. After removal of 3 bases from V and 4 bases from J, the junction contained 8 bases not matched to a gene. Germline V gene lookup returns CDR1 WNHNN and CDR2 SYGVQD (reference sequence). In the source study's methods: Using reference gene primer amplification, nucleated cell counts were estimated. Method: immunoSEQ multiplex PCR; TCRdb's copy keeps in-frame clones and lacks some. V and J calls plus clone size are reproduced from that table; the DNA served to infer D and trimming. This repertoire shows 98,000 or so clones, about 90% found once; its top ten account for roughly 14%.

Sequenced sample: peripheral blood. This TCR was recovered from a man aged 45-65 years with acute or convalescent COVID-19. The chain has TRBV10-1 and TRBJ2-1, with 11 positions matching TRBD2. CDR3 nucleotide sequence: TGCGCCAGCAGTGAAGTTAGAGGACTAGCGGGTTACAATGAGCAGTTCTTC. Protein sequence: CASSEVRGLAGYNEQFF.